This T cell receptor beta chain was sequenced in a study of T-cell reconstitution after alpha-beta-depleted transplantation in children. In germline, CDR1 is MDHEN, CDR2 SYDVKM. The CDR3 extends over 19 amino acids. With V trimmed by 7 bases and J by 4 bases, 19 bases remained unmatched. This sample's TCRbeta library carried unique molecular identifier barcodes. TCRdb used MiXCR to reprocess the PCR reads, holding one entry per CDR3 protein. The repertoire holds roughly 220,000 distinct CDR3 sequences, with 12% as singletons. A few counts support this clonotype. The rearrangement uses TRBV28 and TRBJ2-5; 12 nucleotides match TRBD2. This specimen consisted of PBMCs from the stem cell graft donor, obtained from the stem cell graft. This sequence originates from a human donor who donated a stem cell graft to a child with acute lymphoblastic leukemia. The CDR3 DNA is TGTGCCAGCACCCTAAGGGAGGTACGACTAGCGGGAGAAGGAGAGACCCAGTACTTC. It specifies CASTLREVRLAGEGETQYF.